This TCR beta chain is drawn from a study of blood T cell repertoires in COVID-19. Study details: Acute and convalescent COVID-19 specimens originated in the United States, Italy and Spain.

Measured with immunoSEQ multiplex PCR; TCRdb has only the in-frame clones, and not every one. The sample comprises some 250,000 clones, around 90% of which are singletons, and 0.7% to 0.85% rests with the top ten. This clone was counted once. The CDR3 loop spans 18 amino acids. The J segment lost 2 bases and the V segment lost 5 bases, leaving 12 bases of the junction unmatched. CDR1 and CDR2 (germline): MNHGY, SVAAGI. This receptor was obtained from a woman aged 30 to 39 with acute or convalescent COVID-19. Material for sequencing was peripheral blood. J is TRBJ1-5 and V is TRBV6-9, with 10 positions matching TRBD1. CDR3 loop: CASSGGTGVLRGNQPQHF. The CDR3 DNA sequence: TGTGCCAGCAGTGGCGGGACAGGGGTGCTGAGGGGCAATCAGCCCCAGCATTTT.